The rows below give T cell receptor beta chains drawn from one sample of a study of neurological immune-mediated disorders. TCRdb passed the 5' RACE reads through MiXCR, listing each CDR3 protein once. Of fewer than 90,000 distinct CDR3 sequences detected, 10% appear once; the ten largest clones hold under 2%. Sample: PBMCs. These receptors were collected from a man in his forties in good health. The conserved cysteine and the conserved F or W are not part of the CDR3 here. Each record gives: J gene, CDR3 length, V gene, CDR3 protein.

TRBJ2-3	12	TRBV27	ASSLLAGTDTQY
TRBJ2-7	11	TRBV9	ASSVNSGDEQY
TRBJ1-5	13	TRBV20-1	SARDYRTANQPQH
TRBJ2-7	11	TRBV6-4	ASSGRKLRGQY
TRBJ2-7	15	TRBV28	ASRRTSGIRSSYEQY
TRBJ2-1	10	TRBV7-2	ASSLLDNEQF
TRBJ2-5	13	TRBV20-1	SARVEGAVQETQY
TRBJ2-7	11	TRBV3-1	ASSQGPSGEQY
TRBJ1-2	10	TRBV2	ASRLEPGGYT
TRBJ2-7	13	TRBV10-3	AMNGQGPGPYEQY
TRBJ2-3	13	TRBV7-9	ASSSLAGLTDTQY
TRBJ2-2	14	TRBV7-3	ASSLIRVQNTGELF
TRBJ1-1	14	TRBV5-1	ASSLGLNRRRTEAF
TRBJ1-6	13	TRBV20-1	SAKGPTPYNSPLH
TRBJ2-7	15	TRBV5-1	ASSYWGSSGSSYEQY
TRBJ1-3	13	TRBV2	ASSVGQSSGNTIY
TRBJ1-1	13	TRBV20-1	SAPSGGRLNTEAF
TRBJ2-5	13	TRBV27	ASSLIWRSQETQY
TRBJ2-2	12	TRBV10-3	AAKTSTNTGELF
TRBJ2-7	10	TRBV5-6	ASSSHTYEQY
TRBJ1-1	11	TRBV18	ASSSQAGVEAF
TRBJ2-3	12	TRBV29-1	SVEYPLRTDTQY
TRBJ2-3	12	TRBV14	ASSAWGSADTQY
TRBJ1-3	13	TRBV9	ASSVEGDWVNTIY
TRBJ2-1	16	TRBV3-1	ASSQEEYSGVPYNEQF
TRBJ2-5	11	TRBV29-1	SVVPGGGETQY
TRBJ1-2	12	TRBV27	ASSLWGQGDGYT
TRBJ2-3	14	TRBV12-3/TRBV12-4	ASSLSSGRVGNTQY
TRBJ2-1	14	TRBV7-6	ASSLAGGRMAGEQF
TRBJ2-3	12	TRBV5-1	ASSHGADTDTQY
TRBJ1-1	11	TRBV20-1	RVGGIGRTEAF
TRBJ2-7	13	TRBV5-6	ASSKPGQGTYEQY
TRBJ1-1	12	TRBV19	ASSIPGLNTEAF
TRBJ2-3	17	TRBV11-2	ASSSRTSGSQDARDTQY
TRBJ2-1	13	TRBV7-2	ASSSRLAGANEQF
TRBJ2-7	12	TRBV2	ASTFRGRADEQY
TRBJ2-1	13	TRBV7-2	ASSGTSSSYNEQF
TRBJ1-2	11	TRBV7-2	ASSLDGSKGYT
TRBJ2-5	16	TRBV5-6	ASSRAASGSVPLETQY
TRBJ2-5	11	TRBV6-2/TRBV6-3	AILRAGQETQY
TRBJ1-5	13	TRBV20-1	SASPGTLFNQPQH